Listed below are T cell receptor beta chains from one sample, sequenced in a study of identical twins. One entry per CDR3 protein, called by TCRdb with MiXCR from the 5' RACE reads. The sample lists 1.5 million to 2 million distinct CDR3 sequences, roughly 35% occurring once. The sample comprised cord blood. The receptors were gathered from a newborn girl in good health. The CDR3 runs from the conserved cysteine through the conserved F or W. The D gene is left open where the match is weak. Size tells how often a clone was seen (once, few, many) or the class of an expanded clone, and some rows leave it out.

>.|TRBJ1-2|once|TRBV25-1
CASSDPGAGYGYTF
TGTGCCAGCAGTGATCCAGGGGCGGGTTATGGCTACACCTTC
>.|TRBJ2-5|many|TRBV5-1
CASSLIYGETQYF
TGCGCCAGCAGCCTTATCTACGGGGAGACCCAGTACTTC
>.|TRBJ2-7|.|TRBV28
CASSLGTYLREQYF
TGTGCCAGCAGTTTGGGGACCTATTTGCGTGAGCAGTACTTC
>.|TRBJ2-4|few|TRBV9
CASSPARVDLAKNIQYF
TGTGCCAGCAGCCCAGCCCGGGTAGACCTAGCCAAAAACATTCAGTACTTC
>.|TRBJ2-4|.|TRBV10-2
CASSERVSQGNIQYF
TGCGCCAGCAGTGAGAGGGTTAGCCAGGGAAACATTCAGTACTTC
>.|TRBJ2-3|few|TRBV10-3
CAISGFGNSPYTQYF
TGTGCCATCAGTGGATTTGGTAACTCCCCTTATACGCAGTATTTT
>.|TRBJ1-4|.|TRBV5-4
CASSFGGVGEKLFF
TGTGCCAGCAGCTTTGGGGGCGTAGGTGAAAAACTGTTTTTT
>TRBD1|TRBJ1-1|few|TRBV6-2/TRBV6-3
CASRLDRRNTEAFF
TGTGCCAGCCGGCTGGACAGGCGGAACACTGAAGCTTTCTTT
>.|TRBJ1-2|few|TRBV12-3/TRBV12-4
CASSKKGRNGYTF
TGTGCCAGCTCAAAGAAGGGACGGAATGGCTACACCTTC
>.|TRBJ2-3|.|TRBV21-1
CASSKAQYF
TGTGCCAGCAGCAAAGCCCAGTATTTT
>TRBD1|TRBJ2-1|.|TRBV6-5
CASRPTRQGVYNERFF
TGTGCCAGCAGACCGACCAGACAGGGGGTCTACAATGAGCGGTTCTTC
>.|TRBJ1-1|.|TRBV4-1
CASSQDKREIDTEAFF
TGCGCCAGCAGCCAAGATAAGCGGGAAATAGACACTGAAGCTTTCTTT
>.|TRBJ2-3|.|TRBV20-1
CSARGEIRADTQYF
TGCAGTGCTAGAGGGGAAATTAGGGCAGATACGCAGTATTTT
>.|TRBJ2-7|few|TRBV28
CASSLSDFYEQYF
TGTGCCAGCAGTTTGTCAGATTTCTACGAGCAGTACTTC
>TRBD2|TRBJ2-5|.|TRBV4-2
CASSQERTSGSREQYF
TGTGCCAGCAGCCAAGAGAGGACTAGCGGGAGCAGAGAGCAGTACTTC
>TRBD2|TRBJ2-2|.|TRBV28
CASSFSLAGGPGELFF
TGTGCCAGCAGTTTCAGTCTAGCGGGAGGGCCTGGGGAGCTGTTTTTT
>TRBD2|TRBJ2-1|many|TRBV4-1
CASSQVLAGFSYNEQFF
TGCGCCAGCAGCCAAGTTTTAGCGGGATTCTCCTACAATGAGCAGTTCTTC
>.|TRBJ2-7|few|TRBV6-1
CASSEVTGYEQYF
TGTGCCAGCAGTGAAGTTACCGGCTACGAGCAGTACTTC
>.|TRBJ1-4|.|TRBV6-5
CASSRLGGTEKLFF
TGTGCCAGCAGTCGGCTAGGGGGGACTGAAAAACTGTTTTTT
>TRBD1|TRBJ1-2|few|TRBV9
CASSVGRDSPHGYTF
TGTGCCAGCAGCGTAGGACGGGACAGCCCCCATGGCTACACCTTC
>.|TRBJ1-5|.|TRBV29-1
CSVAEGYQPQHF
TGCAGCGTTGCCGAGGGGTATCAGCCCCAGCATTTT
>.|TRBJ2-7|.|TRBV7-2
CASSSYPAYEQYF
TGTGCCAGCAGCTCATACCCAGCCTACGAGCAGTACTTC
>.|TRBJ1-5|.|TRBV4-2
CASSPRGNNQPQHF
TGTGCCAGCAGCCCTAGGGGGAACAATCAGCCCCAGCATTTT
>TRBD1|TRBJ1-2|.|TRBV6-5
CASSARTGSFYGYTF
TGTGCCAGCAGTGCCCGGACAGGGTCTTTTTATGGCTACACCTTC
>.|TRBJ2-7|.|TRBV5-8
CASSLGHAGHVSYEQYF
TGTGCCAGCAGCTTGGGACACGCCGGACACGTCTCCTACGAGCAGTACTTC
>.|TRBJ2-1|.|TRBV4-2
CASSQDAVTGGPSGGQFF
TGTGCCAGCAGCCAAGATGCCGTAACGGGAGGGCCTTCAGGGGGACAGTTCTTC
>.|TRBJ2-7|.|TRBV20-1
CSARDLFREAYEQYF
TGCAGTGCTAGAGATTTATTCAGGGAGGCCTACGAGCAGTACTTC
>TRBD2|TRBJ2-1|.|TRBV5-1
CASSYLAEAYNEQFF
TGCGCCAGCAGCTACCTAGCGGAAGCATACAATGAGCAGTTCTTC
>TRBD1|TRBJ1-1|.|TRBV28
CASSQGAGTTEAFF
TGTGCCAGCAGCCAGGGGGCAGGTACCACTGAAGCTTTCTTT
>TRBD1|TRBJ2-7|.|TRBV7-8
CASSSYRGRYEQYF
TGTGCCAGCAGCTCGTACAGGGGACGCTACGAGCAGTACTTC
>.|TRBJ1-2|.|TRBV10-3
CAISDPNLTRYGYTF
TGTGCCATCAGTGACCCTAACCTGACGCGCTATGGCTACACCTTC
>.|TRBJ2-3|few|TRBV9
CASSVAEGGTDTQYF
TGTGCCAGCAGCGTAGCTGAGGGGGGCACAGATACGCAGTATTTT
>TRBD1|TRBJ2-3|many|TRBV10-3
CAISDRQGTDTQYF
TGTGCCATCAGTGACCGACAGGGGACAGATACGCAGTATTTT
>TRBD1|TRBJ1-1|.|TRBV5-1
CASSLAMRGRGLQATEAFF
TGCGCCAGCAGCTTGGCCATGCGTGGCAGGGGGCTCCAGGCCACTGAAGCTTTCTTT
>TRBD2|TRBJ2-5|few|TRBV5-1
CASSLEGQLAVLRYNEQYF
TGCGCCAGCAGCTTGGAGGGGCAACTAGCGGTACTACGCTACAATGAGCAGTACTTC
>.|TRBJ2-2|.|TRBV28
CASSAPGTNTGELFF
TGTGCCAGCAGTGCGCCGGGAACGAACACCGGGGAGCTGTTTTTT
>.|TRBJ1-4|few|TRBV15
CATSRDLQATNEKLFF
TGTGCCACCAGCAGAGATTTACAAGCAACTAATGAAAAACTGTTTTTT
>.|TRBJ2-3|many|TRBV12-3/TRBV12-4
CASSLVRADTQYF
TGTGCCAGCAGCTTAGTGCGTGCAGATACGCAGTATTTT
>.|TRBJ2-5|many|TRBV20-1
CSAIRAVRETQYF
TGCAGTGCTATCCGGGCGGTGAGGGAGACCCAGTACTTC
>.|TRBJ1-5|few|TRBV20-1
CSARDWAGWSNQPQHF
TGCAGTGCTAGAGATTGGGCAGGGTGGAGCAATCAGCCCCAGCATTTT
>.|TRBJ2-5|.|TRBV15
CATSSHYSLGGRENNEQYF
TGTGCCACCAGCAGCCATTACTCCCTGGGCGGGCGGGAAAACAATGAGCAGTACTTC
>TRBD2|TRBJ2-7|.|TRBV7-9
CASSLGRGTSSYNEQYF
TGTGCCAGCAGCTTGGGGCGGGGGACGAGCTCCTACAATGAGCAGTACTTC
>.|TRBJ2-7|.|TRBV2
CASRSRGGTHLYEQYF
TGTGCCAGCAGATCCAGAGGGGGGACACACCTCTACGAGCAGTACTTC
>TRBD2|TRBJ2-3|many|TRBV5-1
CASSLEGLVIDTQYF
TGCGCCAGCAGCTTGGAGGGACTAGTCATAGATACGCAGTATTTT
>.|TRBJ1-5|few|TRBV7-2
CASSSGTQNQPQHF
TGTGCCAGCAGCTCCGGGACTCAAAATCAGCCCCAGCATTTT
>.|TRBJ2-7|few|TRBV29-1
CSVLYRGGFYEQYF
TGCAGCGTCCTTTACAGGGGAGGGTTCTACGAGCAGTACTTC
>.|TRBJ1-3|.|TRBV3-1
CASSQVGGRGNTIYF
TGTGCCAGCAGCCAAGTAGGAGGGCGCGGAAACACCATATATTTT
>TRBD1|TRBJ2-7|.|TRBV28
CASSLNGQGGRGTYEQYF
TGTGCCAGCAGTTTAAACGGGCAGGGTGGCAGGGGGACCTACGAGCAGTACTTC
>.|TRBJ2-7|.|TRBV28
CASAPGTYEQYF
TGTGCCAGCGCCCCCGGGACCTACGAGCAGTACTTC
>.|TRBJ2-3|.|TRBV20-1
CSAVTDPFVSDTQYF
TGCAGTGCTGTTACAGACCCCTTTGTCTCAGATACGCAGTATTTT
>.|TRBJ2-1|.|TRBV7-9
CASSLGPSATQQFF
TGTGCCAGCAGCTTAGGCCCTAGCGCTACCCAGCAGTTCTTC
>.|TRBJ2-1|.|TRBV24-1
CVTRGGPGHPNYNEQFF
TGTGTCACCAGGGGGGGACCGGGACACCCCAACTACAATGAGCAGTTCTTC
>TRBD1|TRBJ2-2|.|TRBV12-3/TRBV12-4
CASSLTRTGSAGELFF
TGTGCCAGCAGTTTAACGAGGACAGGGAGCGCCGGGGAGCTGTTTTTT
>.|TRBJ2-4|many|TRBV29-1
CSVEAGFSIQYF
TGCAGCGTTGAAGCCGGGTTTTCGATTCAGTACTTC
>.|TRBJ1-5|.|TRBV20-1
CSARATNRPQHF
TGCAGTGCTAGAGCTACCAATCGGCCCCAGCATTTT
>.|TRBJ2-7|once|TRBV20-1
CSARARQPIYNEQYF
TGCAGTGCTAGGGCCAGACAACCAATCTACAATGAGCAGTACTTC
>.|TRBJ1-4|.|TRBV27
CASSPTRSTNEKLFF
TGTGCCAGCAGTCCAACCCGATCAACTAATGAAAAACTGTTTTTT
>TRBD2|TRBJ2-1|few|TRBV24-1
CATSDSGRAYNEQFF
TGTGCCACCAGTGATAGCGGGAGAGCTTACAATGAGCAGTTCTTC
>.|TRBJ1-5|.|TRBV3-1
CASSQAAGPNQPQHF
TGTGCCAGCAGCCAAGCGGCGGGGCCCAATCAGCCCCAGCATTTT